This T cell receptor (beta chain) stems from a study of T-cell memory formation after mild COVID-19. This clonotype appeared a few times. MiXCR, applied by TCRdb to the 5' RACE reads, yields one record per CDR3 protein. The sample carries about 68,000 distinct CDR3 sequences, 16% recorded once. Per germline, CDR1 SGHRS and CDR2 YFSETQ. CDR3 length: 16 amino acids. The ends were cut back, 2 bases at V and 2 bases at J, with 15 bases in the middle. V and J are TRBV5-1 and TRBJ2-3; D is perhaps TRBD2 (7 bases). Sequencing was performed on PBMCs or a T cell subset sorted from them (not recorded which). This sequence was found in an adult woman who had mild COVID-19 (a few samples of this study predate the infection). Cell type and time point are not known. The CDR3 DNA follows: TGCGCCAGCAGCTTAGGAGAGGGGGGGACCACAGATACGCAGTATTTT. Residues: CASSLGEGGTTDTQYF.